This record looks at one T cell receptor beta chain sequence and its context. Its specificity is not known. The data derive from a study of cytomegalovirus exposure and HLA in healthy donors. Broader study findings: Sequencing artifact likely explains a cluster of highly shared sequence variants.

PCR employed 60 Vbeta and 13 Jbeta primers. TCRdb keeps only in-frame clones here, not all; method: immunoSEQ multiplex PCR. The repertoire consists of around 190,000 clones, with about three quarters occurring once and the leading ten covering about 1%. V lost 4 bases, J lost 4 bases, and 10 bases stayed unmatched. Germline V CDR1 and CDR2: ENHRY, SYGVKD. The CDR3 covers 16 residues. Sample: PBMCs. The receptor was derived from a woman aged 35 to 49 in good health and CMV-seronegative. The genes are TRBV10-3 and TRBJ2-3; TRBD1 agrees at 8 bases. CDR3 sequence: CAISGGHTGGPDTQYF. The CDR3 DNA is TGTGCCATCAGTGGGGGTCATACAGGGGGGCCAGATACGCAGTATTTT.